This entry lists 5 T cell receptor beta chains sequenced from one sample in a study of PD-L1 blockade in urothelial cancer. Indicated time point: peripheral blood 6 weeks after treatment start. The assay was immunoSEQ multiplex PCR, and TCRdb's table has in-frame clones only and misses some. There are 45,000 to 55,000 clones in the sample; 70% to 90% occur only once, and over 9.5% lies in the top ten. This specimen was PBMCs, taken around atezolizumab (anti-PD-L1) treatment. The receptors originated from a man in his sixties with urothelial cancer.

This chain links TRBV7-8 with TRBJ1-4; 9 nucleotides agree with TRBD1. The V segment lost 5 bases and the J segment 8 bases; nucleotides outside the gene matches: 9. CDR1 is SGHVS and CDR2 is FQNEAQ in the germline V gene. The CDR3 totals 15 residues. Here the CDR3 DNA reads TGTGCCAGCAGCCCCCGTAGTGGGACAGGGGAAAAACTGTTTTTT. Translating gives CASSPRSGTGEKLFF.

The rearrangement joins TRBV20-1 to TRBJ2-7; D gene unclear. Germline-derived CDR1 and CDR2 are DFQATT and SNEGSKA (reference sequence). The germline V and J ends were trimmed by 6 bases and 7 bases, with 10 bases remaining between them. The CDR3 covers 10 residues. The CDR3 DNA is TGCAGTGCCTCATCCGGGGAGCAGTACTTC. This codes for CSASSGEQYF.

V is TRBV30 and J is TRBJ1-5; TRBD1 is a possible D gene (5 bases). Looked up from germline, CDR1 is GTSNPN and CDR2 is SVGIG (reference sequence). The CDR3 consists of 14 residues. V gave up 5 bases and J gave up 7 bases, with 18 bases separating them. The CDR3 sequence is CAWGPQGYWQPQHF. The CDR3 bases are TGTGCCTGGGGGCCCCAGGGATACTGGCAGCCCCAGCATTTT.

The J gene is TRBJ2-7, the V gene TRBV9; 8 bases line up with TRBD2. The CDR3 is 15 residues long. Trimming cost V 0 bases and J 1 base; bases outside gene matches: 3. The germline CDR1 and CDR2 sequences are SGDLS and YYNGEE. The CDR3 region has the DNA TGTGCCAGCAGCGTAGCGGGGGGGGAATCCTACGAGCAGTACTTC. Translation gives CASSVAGGESYEQYF.

This clone was observed a single time. The chain links TRBV5-1 to TRBJ2-1; weak D call: TRBD2 (7 bases). V gave up 0 bases and J gave up 4 bases, with 14 bases separating them. This CDR3 has 16 amino acids. CDR1 is SGHRS and CDR2 is YFSETQ in the germline V gene. The chain's CDR3 is CASSLEGGDIYNEQFF. As DNA, the CDR3 is TGCGCCAGCAGCTTGGAGGGGGGGGACATATACAATGAGCAGTTCTTC.